What follows describes a single T cell receptor (beta chain). What antigen it recognizes has not been identified. The record has no base qualities; no much larger clone is one base away. Receptor libraries were prepared by the immunoSEQ multiplex PCR assay. From the authors' description of their analysis: A statistical classification framework was built for diagnosing cytomegalovirus status from the catalog of TCR beta chain sequences. Drawn from immuneACCESS, this table holds only the in-frame rearrangements with V and J called that TCRdb kept. Clones are partly lost; checked studies trace under half to an unresolved V gene and leave the rest unexplained. V and J calls and clone size are as listed in that table; D and trimming were resolved from the DNA. In all, the sample holds more than 60,000 clones, and 75% to 90% of those were seen once. Clones ranked in the top ten supply approximately 1.5% of the sample.

The data originate from a study of cytomegalovirus exposure and HLA in healthy donors (dated by TCRdb to about 2017). Study-level background: According to a later analysis, one platform produced both the roughly 110 validation repertoires and the 670 or so repertoires of the first cohort. The study was designed to test whether signatures of past pathogen exposure could be identified by cataloging public T cell receptors. Besides the first cohort of under 700 subjects, a separate validation cohort made up of over 100 different subjects was used. The study combined high-throughput TCR immunosequencing, statistical association of individual TCRs with disease status, and machine learning to predict cytomegalovirus infection status.

Beyond this particular receptor, the publication reports: In vitro tests confirmed that a few of the cytomegalovirus-associated TCR beta chains recognize cytomegalovirus antigens. A total of fewer than 200 TCR beta chains were listed by the study as associated with cytomegalovirus. The authors suggested that the approach could potentially be extended to other disease states and immunological phenotypes. A later analysis had no HLA typing for the validation cohort, so co-occurrence there was scored across all 130 or so repertoires. Across donors, most TCR sequences were observed very rarely, whereas some public TCRs were present in many individuals. Subsequent analysis determined that TCRs grouped into clusters in the first cohort also showed a tendency toward co-occurrence across the 130 or so validation repertoires, and approximately 94% of cluster scores exceeded 0. The classifier was reported to diagnose cytomegalovirus status with high specificity and sensitivity in both the original and validation cohorts.

The donors were included in the validation cohort of roughly 130 subjects, a group kept apart from the roughly 680-subject first cohort. The germline V gene sets CDR1 to SGHTA and CDR2 to FQGNSA. V is reduced by 1 base and J by 6 bases, leaving a spacing of 9 bases between them. The CDR3 numbers 13 residues from cysteine through phenylalanine. The retained sequence is limited to the CDR3, 39 bases, with the frame set at the first base. This receptor was obtained from a woman aged 18-35 years in good health and CMV-seronegative. The specimen sequenced was PBMCs. Rearrangement joined TRBV7-2 to TRBJ1-1, with an unclear D gene assignment. The DNA sequence is TGTGCCAGCAGCTTAGGATCCCGCGCTGAAGCTTTCTTT. This gives the protein CASSLGSRAEAFF.